What follows describes a single T cell receptor beta chain. These data belong to a study of blood T cell repertoires in COVID-19. Turning to the study itself: Whether acute or convalescent, the COVID-19 samples came from the United States, Italy and Spain. The analysed material was cDNA or gDNA that came from T cells, B-cell-depleted T cells, or PBMCs.

Looked up from germline, CDR1 is SNHLY and CDR2 is FYNNEI. The CDR3 sequence is 15 residues long. Trimming pared 0 bases from V and 7 bases from J, leaving 15 bases between. Under the authors' procedure: Nucleated cell counts were estimated from reference gene primer amplification. Clones were read by immunoSEQ multiplex PCR, and TCRdb kept only the in-frame ones, dropping some. V, J and clone size derive from that table, while D and trimming were established from the DNA sequence. The sample carries about 320,000 clones, 70% to 90% recorded once. V and J are TRBV2 and TRBJ1-2; tentatively, D is TRBD1 (6 bases). The sample was peripheral blood. The receptor was derived from a human donor in a cohort sampled during active COVID-19. The CDR3 nucleotides read TGTGCCAGCAGTGAAGCGTGTCGGGGGGCGGGTGGCTACACCTTC. As protein: CASSEACRGAGGYTF.